The sample holds one count of the clone carrying this T cell receptor (beta chain). Its antigen is as yet unknown. The source of the sample is a study of OX40 agonist ivuxolimab in advanced cancers. Study-wide results and limits: Averaging showed that CD8+ T cells had more expanded clones than CD4+ did. Some nonresponders additionally presented with little normalized T-cell clonal expansion. Both CD4+ and CD8+ T cell populations in blood had undergone clonal expansion by week 6 at 0.1 to 3.0 mg/kg.

Trimming at V came to 6 bases and at J to 4 bases, leaving 8 bases not matched to a gene. Germline V CDR1 and CDR2: MNHEY, SVGAGI. This CDR3 contains 15 residues. Sequencing was performed with immunoSEQ multiplex PCR; in TCRdb, only in-frame clones are kept and a portion is missing. The sample consists of 43,000 or so clones, roughly 90% of them appearing once. The sample here was CD4+ or CD8+ T cells sorted from blood, taken in a trial of the OX40 agonist ivuxolimab. The chain uses TRBV6-5 and TRBJ1-4; 7 nucleotides match TRBD1. The TCR comes from an adult with an advanced solid tumor such as melanoma, head and neck, liver or kidney cancer. The CDR3 region is CASSSQGGGNEKLFF. The CDR3 bases are TGTGCCAGCAGCAGCCAGGGGGGAGGTAATGAAAAACTGTTTTTT.